These 27 T cell receptor beta chains came from one sample sequenced in a study of cytomegalovirus exposure and HLA in healthy donors. The table came from immunoSEQ multiplex PCR; TCRdb's copy has only in-frame clones and leaves some out. The sample shows over 200,000 clones, 83% of them seen only once. The sample consisted of PBMCs. The receptors were sampled from a woman younger than 30 in good health and CMV-seronegative.

Only a few counts were recorded for this clone. This chain connects TRBV2 to TRBJ1-2, with D maybe TRBD1 (5 bases). The CDR3 length is 14 residues. V lost 3 bases to trimming and J lost 8 bases, with 16 bases between them. The V gene's germline CDR1 is SNHLY and CDR2 FYNNEI. CDR3 residues: CASSDGLRQGGYTF. As DNA, the CDR3 is TGTGCCAGCAGTGATGGGCTCCGGCAGGGAGGCTACACCTTC.

This clone was recorded once. V and J are TRBV5-1 and TRBJ1-1; no clear D. The germline CDR1 and CDR2 sequences are SGHRS and YFSETQ. The CDR3 runs 16 residues. V lost 1 base and J lost 1, with 14 bases in between. CDR3 DNA sequence: TGCGCCAGCAGCTTGAACGGGGAAAGACGGAACACTGAAGCTTTCTTT. Its protein is CASSLNGERRNTEAFF. Filled out from reference TRBV5-1 and TRBJ1-1, the complete variable domain reads KAGVTQTPRYLIKTRGQQVTLSCSPISGHRSVSWYQQTPGQGLQFLFEYFSETQRNKGNFPGRFSGRQFSNSRSEMNVSTLELGDSALYLCASSLNGERRNTEAFFGQGTRLTVV.

This clone was counted only a few times. This same CDR3 is encoded by further DNA sequences in the sample. The chain uses TRBV28 and TRBJ1-5; no clear D. The CDR3 sequence is 14 residues long. Germline loops: CDR1 MDHEN, CDR2 SYDVKM. Deletions cut 4 bases from V and 4 bases from J, with 11 bases between. Here the CDR3 DNA reads TGTGCCAGCAGTTCCGGCGGGAGTAATCAGCCCCAGCATTTT. Protein: CASSSGGSNQPQHF.

V is TRBV5-1 and J is TRBJ1-1, with D tentatively TRBD1 (6 bases). Trimming took 5 bases from V and 7 from J, leaving 18 bases between them. The CDR3 spans 14 residues. Germline CDR1 and CDR2: SGHRS and YFSETQ. The CDR3 DNA is TGCGCCAGCAGGGCTCAGCGGGGGCTTGGTGAAGCTTTCTTT. Amino acid sequence: CASRAQRGLGEAFF.

As DNA, the CDR3 is TGTGCCAGCAGTTTATCGTTCAGAGAAAAACTGTTTTTT. Translated: CASSLSFREKLFF. The chain is built from TRBV27 and TRBJ1-4; D is undetermined. Trimming shortened V by 0 bases and J by 8 bases, and 7 bases separated the two germline ends. The CDR3 loop spans 13 amino acids. Germline V gene data show CDR1 as MNHEY and CDR2 as SMNVEV (reference sequence).

This chain links TRBV4-2 with TRBJ2-7; D is uncertain. The CDR3 is 15 amino acids. CDR1 LGHNA and CDR2 YNFKEQ come from the germline V gene. V shed 1 base and J shed 1 base, with 11 bases lying between them. The CDR3 spells CASSQAVTVSYEQYF. The CDR3 nucleotides are TGTGCCAGCAGCCAAGCCGTGACTGTATCCTACGAGCAGTACTTC.

This clone came up once. The chain employs TRBV18 and TRBJ1-2, with 9 bases identical to TRBD1. The junction had 11 bases not matched to a gene; V was cut back by 6 bases and J by 3 bases. This CDR3 spans 16 amino acids. CDR1 and CDR2 (germline): KGHSH, LQKENI. The CDR3 DNA reads TGTGCCAGCTCGCCCCTATCGGGACAGGGCGACTATGGCTACACCTTC. It codes for CASSPLSGQGDYGYTF. Full variable domain (remainder filled in from reference TRBV18 and TRBJ1-2): NAGVMQNPRHLVRRRGQEARLRCSPMKGHSHVYWYRQLPEEGLKFMVYLQKENIIDESGMPKERFSAEFPKEGPSILRIQQVVRGDSAAYFCASSPLSGQGDYGYTFGSGTRLTVV.

This clone was recorded only once. The gene calls are TRBV7-9 and TRBJ1-4, with D perhaps matching TRBD1 (5 bases). The CDR3 sequence is 16 residues long. Per the germline V gene, CDR1 is SEHNR and CDR2 is FQNEAQ (reference sequence). Trimming left V 0 bases short and J 5 bases short, with 13 bases between. As DNA, the CDR3 is TGTGCCAGCAGCTTAGCTCCTGGCAGGGCGAATGAAAAACTGTTTTTT. As protein: CASSLAPGRANEKLFF.

This sequence joins TRBV7-3 and TRBJ2-3; D call uncertain. Germline V gives CDR1 SGHTA, CDR2 FQGTGA. CDR3 length equals 13 residues. Trimming took 3 bases from V and 8 from J, leaving 12 bases between them. CDR3 residues: CASSLGPPSTQYF. In DNA, the CDR3 is TGTGCCAGCAGCTTGGGTCCTCCCAGTACGCAGTATTTT.

In its sample, this clone was seen a few times. The CDR3: CASSVLGNTEAFF. CDR3 in DNA: TGTGCCAGCAGCGTACTCGGGAACACTGAAGCTTTCTTT. The V gene is TRBV9, the J gene TRBJ1-1; D not certain. Trimming removed 1 base from V and 1 base from J, with 5 bases in between. Germline V gene lookup returns CDR1 SGDLS and CDR2 YYNGEE. The CDR3 has 13 amino acids.

V usage is TRBV5-4 and J usage is TRBJ2-5; D is undetermined. V gave up 4 bases and J gave up 0 bases, with 10 bases separating them. Germline CDR1 SGHNT, CDR2 YYREEE (reference sequence). This CDR3 region has 14 residues. The CDR3 here is CASSPNSNQETQYF. CDR3 sequence (DNA): TGTGCCAGCAGCCCGAACAGTAACCAAGAGACCCAGTACTTC.

The V and J genes are TRBV7-3 and TRBJ2-5; either TRBD1 or TRBD2 may fit D (5 bases each). This CDR3 contains 13 residues. Between the trimmed V and J ends, which lost 5 bases and 4 bases, there was a span of 11 bases. Germline V gene data show CDR1 as SGHTA and CDR2 as FQGTGA. CDR3 loop: CASSDGTAETQYF. In DNA, the CDR3 is TGTGCCAGCAGCGATGGGACGGCAGAGACCCAGTACTTC.

The chain is built from TRBV6-1 and TRBJ2-7; D is undetermined. V shed 3 bases and J shed 0 bases, with 6 bases lying between them. Germline loops: CDR1 MNHNS, CDR2 SASEGT. The CDR3 length is 13 residues. The CDR3 loop reads CASSEPSSYEQYF. The CDR3, as DNA: TGTGCCAGCAGTGAGCCCAGCTCCTACGAGCAGTACTTC.

This chain links TRBV6-1 with TRBJ2-6; D remains ambiguous. Germline CDR1 is MNHNS and CDR2 is SASEGT. This CDR3 region has 13 residues. The germline V and J ends were trimmed by 6 bases and 1 base, with 4 bases remaining between them. This CDR3 is CASRESGANVLTF. For the CDR3, the DNA is TGTGCCAGCAGGGAATCTGGGGCCAACGTCCTGACTTTC.

The V and J genes are TRBV7-6 and TRBJ2-1; TRBD2 might be the D (7 bases). Germline values: CDR1 SGHVS, CDR2 FNYEAQ. The CDR3 is 22 amino acids. Trimming cost V 1 base and J 9 bases, with 37 bases left between them. In DNA form, the CDR3 reads TGTGCCAGCAGCTTAGTTGGGTCTCGGTATGGGGGGGCCCCAGACGTGTCAAGTGAGCAGTTCTTC. Translation: CASSLVGSRYGGAPDVSSEQFF.

The chain has TRBV6-5 and TRBJ2-3; 7 nucleotides align to TRBD1. The CDR3 is 13 residues long. Germline V gene lookup returns CDR1 MNHEY and CDR2 SVGAGI. V trimming: 8 bases; J trimming: 1 base; junction bases outside the gene matches: 3. This CDR3 reads CASHRGRTDTQYF. The CDR3 DNA is TGTGCCAGCCACAGGGGTCGCACAGATACGCAGTATTTT.

CDR3 loop: CASSSGLPYNEQFF. The CDR3 bases are TGTGCCAGCAGTTCAGGACTACCCTACAATGAGCAGTTCTTC. V is TRBV5-6 and J is TRBJ2-1; possibly TRBD2 for D (6 bases). The CDR3 runs to 14 residues. The V and J ends lost 5 bases and 2 bases respectively, with 11 bases between them. CDR1 and CDR2 from the germline V gene are SGHDT and YYEEEE.

The CDR3 region is CASSQGYATGIYSNQPQHF. The CDR3 DNA reads as TGCGCCAGCAGCCAAGGTTACGCGACAGGGATTTATAGCAATCAGCCCCAGCATTTT. This sequence joins TRBV4-1 and TRBJ1-5; 7 bases match TRBD1. The trim removed 1 base at V and 0 bases at J, leaving 12 bases unmatched. Germline V gene sequence: CDR1 MGHRA, CDR2 YSYEKL. The CDR3 has 19 amino acids.

This chain links TRBV9 with TRBJ1-1; D unresolved. CDR1 is SGDLS and CDR2 is YYNGEE in the germline V gene. The CDR3 is 12 residues long. V lost 4 bases to trimming and J lost 12 bases, with 16 bases between them. The CDR3 sequence is CASSFHDYNTFF. In DNA form, the CDR3 reads TGTGCCAGCAGCTTTCATGACTATAATACTTTCTTT. Drawing the rest from reference TRBV9 and TRBJ1-1, the complete variable domain is DSGVTQTPKHLITATGQRVTLRCSPRSGDLSVYWYQQSLDQGLQFLIQYYNGEERAKGNILERFSAQQFPDLHSELNLSSLELGDSALYFCASSFHDYNTFFGQGTRLTVV.

The rearrangement uses TRBV28 and TRBJ1-4, with D possibly TRBD1 on 5 matching bases. CDR1 is MDHEN and CDR2 is SYDVKM in the germline V gene. V shed 6 bases and J shed 12 bases, with 20 bases lying between them. This CDR3 is built from 14 residues. The CDR3 region has the DNA TGTGCCAGCAGCCCCGGGACGCCGGGGAGTGAACTGTTTTTT. The encoded protein is CASSPGTPGSELFF.

This clone was recorded only once. The V call is TRBV9, the J call TRBJ2-2; a weak D match, TRBD2 (6 bases). This CDR3 region has 13 residues. Germline V CDR1 and CDR2: SGDLS, YYNGEE. Trimming cost V 0 bases and J 9 bases, with 9 bases left between them. The CDR3 loop is CASSVGRDWELFF. The CDR3 region has the DNA TGTGCCAGCAGCGTAGGGAGGGATTGGGAGCTGTTTTTT.

The chain has TRBV4-1 and TRBJ1-1, with D unresolved. Germline CDR1 MGHRA, CDR2 YSYEKL. The CDR3 runs to 14 residues. Deletions cut 1 base from V and 0 bases from J, with 6 bases between. This CDR3 is CASSQGGLNTEAFF. CDR3 nucleotides: TGCGCCAGCAGCCAAGGGGGTTTGAACACTGAAGCTTTCTTT.

V usage is TRBV28 and J usage is TRBJ2-5; 11 nucleotides line up with TRBD2. CDR3 length: 13 amino acids. Germline V gene data show CDR1 as MDHEN and CDR2 as SYDVKM. Losses at the gene ends were 2 bases for V and 10 bases for J; bases not matched to a gene: 3. CDR3 nucleotide sequence: TGTGCCAGCAGTTTAGAACTAGCGGGAGTCCAGTACTTC. This gives the protein CASSLELAGVQYF. The entire variable domain, with the rest obtained from reference TRBV28 and TRBJ2-5, is as follows: DVKVTQSSRYLVKRTGEKVFLECVQDMDHENMFWYRQDPGLGLRLIYFSYDVKMKEKGDIPEGYSVSREKKERFSLILESASTNQTSMYLCASSLELAGVQYFGPGTRLLVL.

The chain joins TRBV27 to TRBJ2-1; TRBD2 aligns across 13 bases. V was pared by 5 bases and J by 8 bases, with 9 bases of the junction left unmatched. This CDR3 has 16 residues. Germline values: CDR1 MNHEY, CDR2 SMNVEV (reference sequence). The CDR3 bases are TGTGCCAGCAGTCTAACTAGCGGGAGGGCCGGGGATGAGCAGTTCTTC. Protein: CASSLTSGRAGDEQFF.

The chain carries TRBV29-1 and TRBJ1-6; unclear D gene. Germline CDR1 reads SQVTM; CDR2 reads ANQGSEA. The CDR3 sequence is 12 residues long. The V end was cut by 7 bases, the J end by 5 bases, with 9 bases between. This CDR3 reads CSAGLDNSPLHF. The CDR3 bases are TGCAGCGCAGGACTAGATAATTCACCCCTCCACTTT.

This sequence joins TRBV10-3 and TRBJ1-1; D is unresolved. Trimming left V 6 bases short and J 5 bases short, with 7 bases between. Germline values: CDR1 ENHRY, CDR2 SYGVKD. The CDR3 runs to 11 residues. CDR3 protein: CAISFGTEAFF. The CDR3 bases are TGTGCCATCAGCTTTGGGACTGAAGCTTTCTTT.

This clone was observed a single time. This chain's CDR3 is CASSPGDGSGNTIYF. Here the CDR3 DNA reads TGTGCCAGCAGCCCAGGGGACGGCTCTGGAAACACCATATATTTT. The chain carries TRBV14 and TRBJ1-3, with D perhaps TRBD1 (6 bases). The germline V and J ends were trimmed by 4 bases and 0 bases, with 10 bases remaining between them. CDR3 length equals 15 residues. Germline CDR1 SGHDN, CDR2 FVKESK.